The next 11 T cell receptor beta chains were all read from a single sample in a study of molecular identifiers for immune sequencing clone quantification. TCRdb passed the PCR reads through MiXCR, listing each CDR3 protein once. The sample carries around 320,000 distinct CDR3 sequences, roughly a quarter recorded once. Specimen: naive CD8+ T cells from blood, with Jurkat cell RNA spiked in. Specified subset: FACS-sorted CD8+CD4-CCR7+CD45RA+ naive T cells. Receptors originate from a human donor in good health. Some libraries in this study had Jurkat cell RNA spiked in.

This chain uses TRBV29-1 with TRBJ2-2; 8 nucleotides match TRBD1. This CDR3 region has 14 residues. The germline CDR1 and CDR2 sequences are SQVTM and ANQGSEA. V shed 4 bases, J shed 1 base, and the junction held 2 bases outside the gene matches. The CDR3 sequence: CSVVGTGNTGELFF. The CDR3 DNA reads as TGCAGCGTTGTGGGGACAGGGAACACCGGGGAGCTGTTTTTT.

This clonotype was found many times. This sequence joins TRBV7-9 and TRBJ2-7; D is undetermined. The CDR3 loop spans 13 amino acids. The germline V and J ends were trimmed by 5 bases and 3 bases, with 11 bases remaining between them. Looked up from germline, CDR1 is SEHNR and CDR2 is FQNEAQ (reference sequence). CDR3 DNA sequence: TGTGCCAGCAGCCCAGAATACTACTACGAGCAGTACTTC. This encodes CASSPEYYYEQYF.

This clonotype was counted a few times. The rearrangement links TRBV19 to TRBJ1-2; D is unclear. This CDR3 comprises 13 residues. Trimming took 5 bases from V and 6 from J, leaving 13 bases between them. Per germline, CDR1 LNHDA and CDR2 SQIVND (reference sequence). In DNA, the CDR3 is TGTGCCAGTAGTCCGTTGGACCTAAATGGCTACACCTTC. It is translated as CASSPLDLNGYTF. The whole variable domain, remainder taken from reference TRBV19 and TRBJ1-2, is DGGITQSPKYLFRKEGQNVTLSCEQNLNHDAMYWYRQDPGQGLRLIYYSQIVNDFQKGDIAEGYSVSREKKESFPLTVTSAQKNPTAFYLCASSPLDLNGYTFGSGTRLTVV.

This clonotype was seen a handful of times. This rearrangement joins TRBV2 to TRBJ2-7; no reliable D call. Germline assignment: CDR1 SNHLY and CDR2 FYNNEI. CDR3 length: 12 amino acids. V was trimmed by 8 bases and J by 1 base, leaving 9 bases between them. CDR3 sequence (DNA): TGTGCCAGCGGCCCCGGTTCCTACGAGCAGTACTTC. Encoded protein: CASGPGSYEQYF. Full variable domain (remainder filled in from reference TRBV2 and TRBJ2-7): EPEVTQTPSHQVTQMGQEVILRCVPISNHLYFYWYRQILGQKVEFLVSFYNNEISEKSEIFDDQFSVERPDGSNFTLKIRSTKLEDSAMYFCASGPGSYEQYFGPGTRLTVT.

This sequence joins TRBV12-3 or TRBV12-4 and TRBJ2-5, with D unclear. The V gene lost 1 base and the J gene lost 5 bases, with 8 bases spanning the gap. The CDR3 extends over 13 amino acids. The CDR3 coding sequence is TGTGCCAGCAGTTTAGGCGTTTCCGAGACCCAGTACTTC. It translates to CASSLGVSETQYF.

The chain combines TRBV13 with TRBJ2-5, with 14 positions matching TRBD2. The CDR3 loop spans 16 amino acids. In germline, CDR1 is PRHDT, CDR2 FYEKMQ (reference sequence). Unmatched junction bases numbered 4, after V lost 5 bases and J lost 2 bases. The CDR3 DNA sequence: TGTGCCAGCAGCCCCTGGACTAGCGGGGGGCAAGAGACCCAGTACTTC. Protein sequence: CASSPWTSGGQETQYF.

Worth noting for this clonotype: A much more abundant neighbour one base away suggests this may be a read error. Given the absence of the conserved phenylalanine or tryptophan at the CDR3 end, a read error is likely. The chain carries TRBV11-3 and TRBJ2-7; D not resolved. The germline V gene has CDR1 SGHNT and CDR2 YENEEA. Trimming left V 5 bases short and J 6 bases short, with 8 bases between. This CDR3 is built from 11 residues. CDR3 bases: TGTGCCAGCAGCGGACGGAGCGAGCAGTACCTC. Its translation: CASSGRSEQYL.

This clonotype was counted at least ten times. The V call is TRBV25-1, the J call TRBJ2-1, with 13 bases fitting TRBD2. Per germline, CDR1 MGHDK and CDR2 SYGVNS. The CDR3 spans 15 residues. After removal of 5 bases from V and 3 bases from J, the junction contained 1 base not matched to a gene. CDR3 sequence (DNA): TGTGCCAGCAGTACTAGCGGGGGGGTCTACAATGAGCAGTTCTTC. Its translation is CASSTSGGVYNEQFF. The full variable domain, in which reference TRBV25-1 and TRBJ2-1 provide the parts outside the CDR3, is EADIYQTPRYLVIGTGKKITLECSQTMGHDKMYWYQQDPGMELHLIHYSYGVNSTEKGDLSSESTVSRIRTEHFPLTLESARPSHTSQYLCASSTSGGVYNEQFFGPGTRLTVL.

This clonotype was seen a few times. V usage is TRBV12-3 or TRBV12-4 and J usage is TRBJ1-5; 9 positions agree with TRBD1. Trimming cost V 6 bases and J 0 bases; bases outside gene matches: 6. The CDR3 is made up of 16 amino acids. The CDR3 sequence: CASSQGTGYSNQPQHF. DNA of the CDR3: TGTGCCAGCAGCCAGGGGACAGGGTATAGCAATCAGCCCCAGCATTTT.

This clonotype was found many times. This chain connects TRBV7-9 to TRBJ2-3, with 9 bases identical to TRBD1. The CDR3 spans 13 residues. V lost 5 bases to trimming and J lost 4 bases; unmatched junction nucleotides: 1. The germline V gene has CDR1 SEHNR and CDR2 FQNEAQ (reference sequence). CDR3 nucleotide sequence: TGTGCCAGCAGCGGACAGGGGTCAGATACGCAGTATTTT. Translated: CASSGQGSDTQYF.

The V and J genes are TRBV27 and TRBJ2-5; no clear D gene. CDR1 is MNHEY, CDR2 SMNVEV, per germline (reference sequence). V dropped 3 bases and J dropped 1 base, with 9 bases sitting between them. There are 14 residues in the CDR3. The CDR3 here is CASSFFPSQETQYF. Written as DNA, the CDR3 is TGTGCCAGCAGTTTTTTCCCATCCCAAGAGACCCAGTACTTC.